The rows below give T cell receptor beta chains drawn from one sample of a study of cytotoxic CD8 clonotypes in ibrutinib-treated CLL. Using immunoSEQ multiplex PCR, the repertoire was profiled, and TCRdb retains in-frame clones only, with some absent. The sample lists roughly 51,000 clones, approximately 50% occurring once. Sequences were derived from PBMCs, sampled after 12 months of ibrutinib treatment. The receptor set was obtained from a human donor with chronic lymphocytic leukemia. Both conserved end residues are part of each CDR3. Fields, in order: V gene, clone size, D gene, CDR3 length, J gene, CDR3 protein, CDR3 DNA. The D gene is left open where the match is weak. The size field is filled for only some rows; it gives once, few, many or a size class.

V: TRBV5-1; size: NA; D: NA; length: 15; J: TRBJ2-1; CDR3: CASSLAKGAYNEQFF; DNA: TGCGCCAGCAGCTTGGCTAAGGGAGCCTACAATGAGCAGTTCTTC
V: TRBV28; size: NA; D: NA; length: 14; J: TRBJ2-7; CDR3: CASSFPGVGPEQYF; DNA: TGTGCCAGCAGTTTCCCGGGAGTAGGACCCGAGCAGTACTTC
V: TRBV18; size: few; D: NA; length: 13; J: TRBJ1-1; CDR3: CASSPIQATEAFF; DNA: TGTGCCAGCTCACCGATACAGGCTACTGAAGCTTTCTTT
V: TRBV9; size: few; D: TRBD1; length: 15; J: TRBJ1-5; CDR3: CASSIGTGGNQPQHF; DNA: TGTGCCAGCAGCATCGGGACAGGGGGCAATCAGCCCCAGCATTTT
V: TRBV5-1; size: NA; D: TRBD2; length: 15; J: TRBJ2-7; CDR3: CASSPTSGSTYEQYF; DNA: TGCGCCAGCAGCCCGACTAGCGGGAGTACCTACGAGCAGTACTTC
V: TRBV30; size: NA; D: NA; length: 11; J: TRBJ2-5; CDR3: CAWTDLQTQYF; DNA: TGTGCCTGGACCGATCTCCAGACCCAGTACTTC
V: TRBV9; size: NA; D: NA; length: 14; J: TRBJ1-5; CDR3: CASSQGSRGQPQHF; DNA: TGTGCCAGCAGTCAAGGATCGCGGGGTCAGCCCCAGCATTTT
V: TRBV30; size: NA; D: TRBD1; length: 15; J: TRBJ2-1; CDR3: CAWSGGQGRYNEQFF; DNA: TGTGCCTGGAGTGGGGGACAGGGTCGTTACAATGAGCAGTTCTTC
V: TRBV27; size: medium-sized; D: NA; length: 14; J: TRBJ2-7; CDR3: CATSPLQEAGEQYF; DNA: TGTGCCACCTCACCACTCCAGGAGGCTGGCGAGCAGTACTTC
V: TRBV19; size: NA; D: NA; length: 16; J: TRBJ1-4; CDR3: CASSISLGISNEKLFF; DNA: TGTGCCAGTAGTATAAGTCTCGGGATCTCAAATGAAAAACTGTTTTTT
V: TRBV4-1; size: NA; D: NA; length: 16; J: TRBJ1-5; CDR3: CASSQDKLNSNQPQHF; DNA: TGCGCCAGCAGCCAAGATAAGCTCAATAGCAATCAGCCCCAGCATTTT
V: TRBV5-3; size: few; D: TRBD1; length: 16; J: TRBJ1-1; CDR3: CARSPRGQGTGTEAFF; DNA: TGTGCCAGAAGCCCCCGGGGACAGGGCACGGGCACTGAAGCTTTCTTT
V: TRBV7-2; size: NA; D: TRBD2; length: 15; J: TRBJ2-1; CDR3: CASSSAGGNYNEQFF; DNA: TGTGCCAGCAGCTCAGCGGGAGGAAACTACAATGAGCAGTTCTTC
V: TRBV23-1; size: few; D: NA; length: 15; J: TRBJ2-7; CDR3: CASSQFSGQTYEQYF; DNA: TGCGCCAGCAGTCAATTCAGCGGACAGACCTACGAGCAGTACTTC
V: TRBV4-1; size: NA; D: NA; length: 15; J: TRBJ1-1; CDR3: CASSGGDTLGTEAFF; DNA: TGCGCCAGCAGCGGTGGCGATACCCTGGGCACTGAAGCTTTCTTT
V: TRBV6-1; size: once; D: TRBD2; length: 14; J: TRBJ2-3; CDR3: CASSGGGWGDTQYF; DNA: TGTGCCAGCAGTGGCGGGGGGTGGGGAGATACGCAGTATTTT
V: TRBV18; size: few; D: NA; length: 13; J: TRBJ2-5; CDR3: CASSPGIQETQYF; DNA: TGTGCCAGCTCACCAGGGATACAAGAGACCCAGTACTTC
V: TRBV6-1; size: NA; D: NA; length: 15; J: TRBJ1-5; CDR3: CASSEGFYSNQPQHF; DNA: TGTGCCAGCAGTGAAGGCTTTTATAGCAATCAGCCCCAGCATTTT
V: TRBV6-1; size: few; D: NA; length: 10; J: TRBJ1-2; CDR3: CATQIYGYTF; DNA: TGTGCCACCCAGATCTATGGCTACACCTTC
V: TRBV11-3; size: few; D: TRBD1; length: 15; J: TRBJ2-1; CDR3: CASSLAGTGFNEQFF; DNA: TGTGCCAGCAGCTTAGCCGGGACAGGGTTCAATGAGCAGTTCTTC
V: TRBV9; size: NA; D: NA; length: 13; J: TRBJ1-2; CDR3: CASSVNTNYGYTF; DNA: TGTGCCAGCAGCGTGAATACTAACTATGGCTACACCTTC
V: TRBV28; size: NA; D: NA; length: 14; J: TRBJ1-1; CDR3: CASSWAAGFGEAFF; DNA: TGTGCCAGCAGTTGGGCCGCGGGGTTTGGTGAAGCTTTCTTT
V: TRBV4-1; size: many; D: NA; length: 14; J: TRBJ2-7; CDR3: CASSPNRDPYEQYF; DNA: TGCGCCAGCAGCCCAAACAGGGATCCCTACGAGCAGTACTTC
V: TRBV27; size: few; D: TRBD2; length: 12; J: TRBJ2-7; CDR3: CASSYGAGVEYF; DNA: TGTGCCAGCAGTTACGGAGCGGGAGTCGAGTACTTC
V: TRBV30; size: NA; D: TRBD1; length: 14; J: TRBJ1-6; CDR3: CAWSVGQGRSPLHF; DNA: TGTGCCTGGAGTGTAGGACAGGGACGGTCACCCCTCCACTTT
V: TRBV9; size: NA; D: NA; length: 14; J: TRBJ2-2; CDR3: CASSVWSNTGELFF; DNA: TGTGCCAGCAGCGTATGGTCAAACACCGGGGAGCTGTTTTTT
V: TRBV4-1; size: few; D: NA; length: 18; J: TRBJ2-1; CDR3: CASSHPGRARLDLNEQFF; DNA: TGCGCCAGCAGCCATCCCGGGCGTGCCAGGCTGGACCTTAATGAGCAGTTCTTC
V: TRBV18; size: once; D: NA; length: 20; J: TRBJ2-5; CDR3: CASSPPPAFMAGLEGETQYF; DNA: TGTGCCAGCTCACCACCACCGGCTTTTATGGCAGGGCTGGAGGGAGAGACCCAGTACTTC
V: TRBV27; size: NA; D: NA; length: 13; J: TRBJ1-1; CDR3: CASSPPQDTEAFF; DNA: TGTGCCAGCAGTCCCCCACAGGATACTGAAGCTTTCTTT
V: TRBV28; size: NA; D: NA; length: 14; J: TRBJ2-3; CDR3: CASSLEGSTDTQYF; DNA: TGTGCCAGCAGTCTCGAAGGGAGCACAGATACGCAGTATTTT
V: TRBV5-1; size: NA; D: NA; length: 14; J: TRBJ2-7; CDR3: CASSLEGDTYEQYF; DNA: TGCGCCAGCAGCTTGGAAGGGGACACCTACGAGCAGTACTTC
V: TRBV27; size: NA; D: NA; length: 15; J: TRBJ1-1; CDR3: CASSLSKGTGAEAFF; DNA: TGTGCCAGCAGTTTATCGAAAGGGACGGGGGCTGAAGCTTTCTTT
V: TRBV2; size: NA; D: TRBD2; length: 14; J: TRBJ2-7; CDR3: CASRATSGWGEQYF; DNA: TGTGCCAGCAGAGCCACTAGCGGGTGGGGCGAGCAGTACTTC
V: TRBV5-1; size: few; D: NA; length: 18; J: TRBJ2-5; CDR3: CASSSNRASTKYQETQYF; DNA: TGCGCCAGCAGCTCGAATAGGGCTAGCACTAAGTACCAAGAGACCCAGTACTTC
V: TRBV6-1; size: few; D: NA; length: 14; J: TRBJ2-3; CDR3: CASSSPGHTDTQYF; DNA: TGTGCCAGCAGTTCCCCGGGCCACACAGATACGCAGTATTTT
V: TRBV28; size: NA; D: NA; length: 14; J: TRBJ2-7; CDR3: CASSHQGLSYEQYF; DNA: TGTGCCAGCAGTCACCAGGGACTCTCCTACGAGCAGTACTTC
V: TRBV5-1; size: NA; D: TRBD2; length: 12; J: TRBJ2-7; CDR3: CASSPGTRHLYF; DNA: TGCGCCAGCAGCCCAGGGACTAGGCATCTGTACTTC
V: TRBV6-6; size: many; D: NA; length: 16; J: TRBJ2-7; CDR3: CASSLFIGGMSYEQYF; DNA: TGTGCCAGCAGTTTATTCATCGGGGGCATGTCCTACGAGCAGTACTTC
V: TRBV16; size: NA; D: TRBD1; length: 15; J: TRBJ2-7; CDR3: CASSQQDRGQYEQYF; DNA: TGTGCCAGCAGCCAACAGGACAGGGGCCAATACGAGCAGTACTTC
V: TRBV5-1; size: NA; D: TRBD2; length: 16; J: TRBJ2-1; CDR3: CASSLGATSRLDEQFF; DNA: TGCGCCAGCAGCTTGGGTGCGACTAGCCGGTTGGATGAGCAGTTCTTC
V: TRBV5-1; size: NA; D: NA; length: 14; J: TRBJ1-5; CDR3: CASSLGPGGQPQHF; DNA: TGCGCCAGCAGCTTGGGCCCCGGGGGCCAGCCCCAGCATTTT
V: TRBV10-3; size: few; D: NA; length: 14; J: TRBJ1-5; CDR3: CASSSLLDNQPQHF; DNA: TGTGCCAGCAGCTCTTTATTGGACAATCAGCCCCAGCATTTT